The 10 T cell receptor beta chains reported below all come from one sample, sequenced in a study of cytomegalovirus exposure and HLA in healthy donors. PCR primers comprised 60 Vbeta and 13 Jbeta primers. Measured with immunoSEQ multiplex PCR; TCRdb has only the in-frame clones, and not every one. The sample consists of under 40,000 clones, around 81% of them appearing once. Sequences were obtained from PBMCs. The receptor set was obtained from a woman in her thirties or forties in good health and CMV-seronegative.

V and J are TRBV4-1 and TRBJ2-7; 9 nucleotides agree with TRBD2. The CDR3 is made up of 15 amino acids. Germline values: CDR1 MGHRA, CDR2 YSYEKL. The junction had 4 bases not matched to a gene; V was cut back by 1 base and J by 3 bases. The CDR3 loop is CASSQVELAGYEQYF. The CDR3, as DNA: TGCGCCAGCAGCCAAGTTGAACTAGCGGGCTACGAGCAGTACTTC.

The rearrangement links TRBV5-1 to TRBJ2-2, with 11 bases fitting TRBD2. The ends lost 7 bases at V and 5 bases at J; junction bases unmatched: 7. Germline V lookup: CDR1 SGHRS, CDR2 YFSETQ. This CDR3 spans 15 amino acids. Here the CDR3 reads CASGPTSGATGELFF. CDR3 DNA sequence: TGCGCCAGCGGACCGACTAGCGGGGCTACCGGGGAGCTGTTTTTT.

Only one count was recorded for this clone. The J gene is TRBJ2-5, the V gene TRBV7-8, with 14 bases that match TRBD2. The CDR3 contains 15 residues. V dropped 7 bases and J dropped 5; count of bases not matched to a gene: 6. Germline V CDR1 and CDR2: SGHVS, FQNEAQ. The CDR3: CASNGLAGGRETQYF. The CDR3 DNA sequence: TGTGCCAGCAACGGACTAGCGGGGGGCCGGGAGACCCAGTACTTC.

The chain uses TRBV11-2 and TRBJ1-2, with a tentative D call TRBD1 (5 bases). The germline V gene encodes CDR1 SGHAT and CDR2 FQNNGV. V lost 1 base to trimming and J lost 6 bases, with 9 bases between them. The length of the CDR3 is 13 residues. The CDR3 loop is CASSLGGGDGYTF. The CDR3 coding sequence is TGTGCCAGCAGCTTAGGGGGCGGGGATGGCTACACCTTC. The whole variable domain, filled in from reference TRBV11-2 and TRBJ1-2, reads EAGVAQSPRYKIIEKRQSVAFWCNPISGHATLYWYQQILGQGPKLLIQFQNNGVVDDSQLPKDRFSAERLKGVDSTLKIQPAKLEDSAVYLCASSLGGGDGYTFGSGTRLTVV.

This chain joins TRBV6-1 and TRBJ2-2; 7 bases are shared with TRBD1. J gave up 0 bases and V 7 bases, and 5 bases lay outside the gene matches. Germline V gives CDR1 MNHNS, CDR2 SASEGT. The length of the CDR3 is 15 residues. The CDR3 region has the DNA TGTGCCAGCACCCTGGGACAGCCGAACACCGGGGAGCTGTTTTTT. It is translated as CASTLGQPNTGELFF.

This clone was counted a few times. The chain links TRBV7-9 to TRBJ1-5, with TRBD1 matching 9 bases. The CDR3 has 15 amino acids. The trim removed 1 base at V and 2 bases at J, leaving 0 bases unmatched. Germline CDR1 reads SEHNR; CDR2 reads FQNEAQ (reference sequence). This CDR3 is CASSLGDRGNQPQHF. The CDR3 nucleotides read TGTGCCAGCAGCTTAGGGGACAGGGGCAATCAGCCCCAGCATTTT.

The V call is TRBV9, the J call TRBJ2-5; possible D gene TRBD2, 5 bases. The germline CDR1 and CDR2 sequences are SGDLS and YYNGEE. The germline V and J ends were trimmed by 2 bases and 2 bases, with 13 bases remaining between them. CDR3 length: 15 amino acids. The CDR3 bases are TGTGCCAGCAGCGTCGGGCCTAGCACACAAGAGACCCAGTACTTC. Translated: CASSVGPSTQETQYF.

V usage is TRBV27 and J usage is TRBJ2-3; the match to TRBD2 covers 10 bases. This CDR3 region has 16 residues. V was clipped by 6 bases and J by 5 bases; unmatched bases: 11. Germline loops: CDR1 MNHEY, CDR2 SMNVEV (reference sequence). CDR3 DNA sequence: TGTGCCAGCAGCCGAGATCTAGCGGGGGTTGTAGATACGCAGTATTTT. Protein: CASSRDLAGVVDTQYF.

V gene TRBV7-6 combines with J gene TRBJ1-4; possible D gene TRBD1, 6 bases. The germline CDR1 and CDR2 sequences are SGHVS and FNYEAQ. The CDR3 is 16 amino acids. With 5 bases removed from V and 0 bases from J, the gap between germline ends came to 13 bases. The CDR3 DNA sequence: TGTGCCAGCAGCCAAGGACAGCTTGCAACTAATGAAAAACTGTTTTTT. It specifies CASSQGQLATNEKLFF.

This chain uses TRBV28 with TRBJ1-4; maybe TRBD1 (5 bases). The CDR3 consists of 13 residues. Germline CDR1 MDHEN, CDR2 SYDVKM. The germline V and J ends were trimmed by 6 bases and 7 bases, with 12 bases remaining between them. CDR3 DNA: TGTGCCAGCAGGACAGTAATGGGTGAAAAACTGTTTTTT. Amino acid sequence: CASRTVMGEKLFF.